The 23 T cell receptor beta chains presented below share a single source sample, sequenced in a study of OX40 agonist ivuxolimab in advanced cancers. The assay was immunoSEQ multiplex PCR, and TCRdb's table has in-frame clones only and misses some. This table holds some 20,000 clones, around four fifths found once. Source: CD4+ or CD8+ T cells sorted from blood, taken in a trial of the OX40 agonist ivuxolimab. The receptor source for this set is an adult with an advanced solid tumor such as melanoma, head and neck, liver or kidney cancer.

This clone occurred once. The V gene is TRBV10-3, the J gene TRBJ2-7, with 7 bases fitting TRBD1. The V segment lost 0 bases and the J segment 3 bases; nucleotides outside the gene matches: 5. In germline, CDR1 is ENHRY, CDR2 SYGVKD. The CDR3 contains 15 residues. This CDR3 reads CAISESIGGFYEQYF. The CDR3 region has the DNA TGTGCCATCAGTGAGTCGATAGGGGGCTTCTACGAGCAGTACTTC.

This chain links TRBV5-8 with TRBJ2-5; D ambiguous. There are 14 residues in the CDR3. In germline, CDR1 is SGHTS, CDR2 YDEGEE. The ends were cut back, 2 bases at V and 2 bases at J, with 10 bases in the middle. For the CDR3, the DNA is TGTGCCAGCAGCTTAGTTAATCAACAAGAGACCCAGTACTTC. Amino acids: CASSLVNQQETQYF.

The sample holds one count of this clone. The gene calls are TRBV7-3 and TRBJ1-2, with D tentatively TRBD1 (5 bases). Germline-derived CDR1 and CDR2 are SGHTA and FQGTGA. This CDR3 is built from 14 residues. V shed 2 bases and J shed 1 base, with 8 bases lying between them. The CDR3 region has the DNA TGTGCCAGCAGCTTAGTGGGGGTTAACTATGGCTACACCTTC. It is translated as CASSLVGVNYGYTF.

V is TRBV7-3 and J is TRBJ1-5, with 11 bases that match TRBD1. Germline CDR1 and CDR2: SGHTA and FQGTGA. The CDR3 has 16 residues. V lost 1 base to trimming and J lost 2 bases; unmatched junction nucleotides: 1. The CDR3 loop reads CASSLRDRGCNQPQHF. CDR3 coding DNA: TGTGCCAGCAGCTTAAGGGACAGGGGGTGCAATCAGCCCCAGCATTTT.

V and J are TRBV5-6 and TRBJ2-7; D perhaps matches TRBD1 (5 bases). The V end lost 1 base, the J end lost 2 bases, and 10 bases lay between the germline ends. Per the germline V gene, CDR1 is SGHDT and CDR2 is YYEEEE. The CDR3 totals 14 residues. In nucleotides, the CDR3 is TGTGCCAGCAGCTTGACAGGACCTCCCTACGAGCAGTACTTC. Its protein is CASSLTGPPYEQYF.

The chain combines TRBV6-1 with TRBJ1-1; unclear D gene. The V end was cut by 4 bases, the J end by 10 bases, with 22 bases between. From germline, CDR1 is MNHNS and CDR2 SASEGT. The CDR3 runs 15 residues. For the CDR3, the DNA is TGTGCCAGCAGTGGCCCTCAGGAGGGATCTGATGGAGCTTTCTTT. Translation gives CASSGPQEGSDGAFF.

The rearrangement links TRBV10-3 to TRBJ2-7; D might be TRBD1 or TRBD2, each matching 5 bases. The V gene lost 3 bases and the J gene lost 2 bases, with 17 bases spanning the gap. Germline loops: CDR1 ENHRY, CDR2 SYGVKD. CDR3 length: 16 residues. The CDR3 DNA sequence: TGTGCCATCAGTGAAATACGCCGGGGACCGGCCTACGAGCAGTACTTC. Amino acids: CAISEIRRGPAYEQYF.

The rearrangement uses TRBV10-1 and TRBJ1-1; no clear D. This CDR3 comprises 13 residues. V dropped 0 bases and J dropped 8 bases, with 10 bases sitting between them. Germline V CDR1 and CDR2: WNHNN, SYGVQD (reference sequence). CDR3 region: CASSESREVEAFF. The CDR3 nucleotides read TGCGCCAGCAGTGAGTCAAGGGAGGTAGAAGCTTTCTTT.

The chain carries TRBV5-1 and TRBJ2-7; tentatively, D is TRBD1 (6 bases). The V gene lost 1 base and the J gene lost 4 bases, with 9 bases spanning the gap. Germline CDR1 SGHRS, CDR2 YFSETQ. This CDR3 contains 13 residues. CDR3 nucleotides: TGCGCCAGCAGCTTGAACAGGGAGTACGAGCAGTACTTC. Protein product: CASSLNREYEQYF.

The gene calls are TRBV19 and TRBJ1-2; D gene unclear. CDR1 and CDR2 from the germline V gene are LNHDA and SQIVND (reference sequence). This CDR3 has 11 residues. Trimming took off 2 bases at V and 7 bases at J, with 5 bases between the two ends. The CDR3 DNA reads as TGTGCCAGTAGTATAAGGTCTGGCTACACCTTC. Translated, it gives CASSIRSGYTF.

V gene TRBV5-1 combines with J gene TRBJ1-1; D perhaps matches TRBD1 (5 bases). The CDR3 runs 15 residues. Trimming took 0 bases from V and 5 from J, leaving 14 bases between them. Germline values: CDR1 SGHRS, CDR2 YFSETQ. CDR3 residues: CASSLAGRVGTEAFF. The CDR3 coding sequence is TGCGCCAGCAGCTTGGCTGGCAGGGTGGGAACTGAAGCTTTCTTT. Full variable domain (rest looked up from reference TRBV5-1 and TRBJ1-1): KAGVTQTPRYLIKTRGQQVTLSCSPISGHRSVSWYQQTPGQGLQFLFEYFSETQRNKGNFPGRFSGRQFSNSRSEMNVSTLELGDSALYLCASSLAGRVGTEAFFGQGTRLTVV.

The chain has TRBV7-3 and TRBJ2-7; 13 bases line up with TRBD2. V shed 5 bases, J shed 4 bases, and the junction held 5 bases outside the gene matches. CDR1 and CDR2 (germline): SGHTA, FQGTGA. The CDR3 has 15 amino acids. In nucleotides, the CDR3 is TGTGCCAGCAGCCGGACTAGCGGGAGTCAGTACGAGCAGTACTTC. Translation: CASSRTSGSQYEQYF.

V is TRBV28 and J is TRBJ2-3; D gene ambiguous. V was trimmed by 8 bases and J by 2 bases, leaving 11 bases between them. Looked up from germline, CDR1 is MDHEN and CDR2 is SYDVKM. The CDR3 runs 13 residues. The CDR3 here is CASGAMPTDTQYF. DNA of the CDR3: TGTGCCAGCGGCGCGATGCCCACAGATACGCAGTATTTT.

The V and J genes are TRBV7-9 and TRBJ2-7; TRBD1 aligns across 8 bases. The CDR3 consists of 14 residues. Germline V gene lookup returns CDR1 SEHNR and CDR2 FQNEAQ (reference sequence). V shed 3 bases, J shed 3 bases, and the junction held 4 bases outside the gene matches. CDR3 residues: CASSFPGQDYEQYF. CDR3 DNA sequence: TGTGCCAGCAGCTTCCCGGGACAGGACTACGAGCAGTACTTC.

This sequence joins TRBV7-2 and TRBJ2-6; D is uncertain. Trimming removed 3 bases from V and 4 bases from J, with 19 bases in between. CDR1 SGHTA and CDR2 FQGNSA come from the germline V gene. This CDR3 region has 18 residues. The CDR3 loop is CASSLGFGRAKGANVLTF. CDR3 DNA: TGTGCCAGCAGCTTGGGGTTCGGAAGGGCTAAGGGGGCCAACGTCCTGACTTTC.

This clone has just a few counts. This chain links TRBV11-3 with TRBJ1-1; D uncertain. CDR1 and CDR2 from the germline V gene are SGHNT and YENEEA. V was cut by 5 bases and J by 6 bases, with 13 bases left in between. This CDR3 has 13 residues. The DNA for the CDR3 is TGTGCCAGCAGCCCAAGGGCAGAGGCTGAAGCTTTCTTT. As protein: CASSPRAEAEAFF.

This sequence joins TRBV6-1 and TRBJ1-5; perhaps TRBD1 as D (6 bases). CDR1 is MNHNS and CDR2 is SASEGT in the germline V gene. The CDR3 runs to 12 residues. The CDR3 nucleotides read TGTGTAACAGGGTTCAGCAATCAGCCCCAGCATTTT. This encodes CVTGFSNQPQHF.

This clone occurred a few times. The V gene is TRBV27, the J gene TRBJ2-3; the D call may be TRBD1 or TRBD2 (6 bases each). The V end lost 0 bases, the J end lost 9 bases, and 13 bases lay between the germline ends. The CDR3 has 14 residues. The germline gives CDR1 MNHEY, CDR2 SMNVEV (reference sequence). The CDR3 reads CASSLSGGQETQYF. The CDR3 DNA reads TGTGCCAGCAGTTTATCTGGGGGGCAGGAGACGCAGTATTTT.

The V call is TRBV7-2, the J call TRBJ1-6, with D hard to call. Trimming removed 1 base at V and 9 bases at J, with 10 bases between. This CDR3 spans 14 amino acids. Germline CDR1 SGHTA, CDR2 FQGNSA. CDR3 in DNA: TGTGCCAGCAGCTTAGGGCTTATTAGTTCACCCCTCCACTTT. It encodes CASSLGLISSPLHF.

The V and J genes are TRBV2 and TRBJ1-2; D unclear. Germline V lookup: CDR1 SNHLY, CDR2 FYNNEI. Trimming pared 3 bases from V and 5 bases from J, leaving 13 bases between. The CDR3 is 14 residues long. The CDR3 here is CASSDRTELYGYTF. For the CDR3, the DNA is TGTGCCAGCAGTGATAGAACAGAATTGTATGGCTACACCTTC.

The chain employs TRBV7-2 and TRBJ2-7, with TRBD2 matching 10 bases. The ends lost 3 bases at V and 2 bases at J; junction bases unmatched: 13. Per germline, CDR1 SGHTA and CDR2 FQGNSA. The CDR3 covers 18 residues. The DNA for the CDR3 is TGTGCCAGCAGCTTTCGAGATCCAGCGGGAGGGCCTACCTACGAGCAGTACTTC. Protein: CASSFRDPAGGPTYEQYF.

The chain recombines TRBV5-5 with TRBJ1-4; no definite D call. Germline CDR1 and CDR2: SGHKS and YYEKEE (reference sequence). The CDR3 has 14 residues. The V end lost 4 bases, the J end lost 4 bases, and 11 bases lay between the germline ends. CDR3 in amino acids: CASSIRVDNEKLFF. The DNA for the CDR3 is TGTGCCAGCAGCATCCGGGTCGATAATGAAAAACTGTTTTTT.

This clone was counted a few times. The genes are TRBV5-1 and TRBJ1-4; D is unclear. Trimming stripped 4 bases from V and 3 bases from J, with 19 bases between. The germline V gene encodes CDR1 SGHRS and CDR2 YFSETQ. CDR3 size: 17 residues. This CDR3 reads CASSPGQIGRANEKLFF. The CDR3 nucleotides read TGCGCCAGCAGCCCGGGCCAGATAGGGAGGGCTAATGAAAAACTGTTTTTT.